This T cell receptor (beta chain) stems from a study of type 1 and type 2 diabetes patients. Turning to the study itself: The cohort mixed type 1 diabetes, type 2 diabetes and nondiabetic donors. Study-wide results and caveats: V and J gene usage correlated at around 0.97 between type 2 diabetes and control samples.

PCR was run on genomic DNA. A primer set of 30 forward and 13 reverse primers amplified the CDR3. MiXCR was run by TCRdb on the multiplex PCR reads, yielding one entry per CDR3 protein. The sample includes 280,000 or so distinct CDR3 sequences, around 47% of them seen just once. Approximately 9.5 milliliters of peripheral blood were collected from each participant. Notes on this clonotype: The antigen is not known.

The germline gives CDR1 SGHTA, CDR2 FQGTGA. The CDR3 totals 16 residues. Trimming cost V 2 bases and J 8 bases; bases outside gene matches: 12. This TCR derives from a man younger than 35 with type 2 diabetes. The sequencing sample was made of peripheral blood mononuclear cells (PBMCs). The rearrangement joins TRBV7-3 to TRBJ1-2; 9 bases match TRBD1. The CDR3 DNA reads TGTGCCAGCAGCTTATCCCCTAGGGACAGGGTGGGAGGCTACACCTTC. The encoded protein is CASSLSPRDRVGGYTF.